This T cell receptor (beta chain) was profiled in a study of T cells and copy number aberrations in small-cell lung cancer. Study-wide findings and caveats: Compared with adjacent lung tissue, tumors had lower T-cell richness and clonality and non-significantly lower density.

Produced via immunoSEQ multiplex PCR; TCRdb's table is partial and in-frame only. The sample lists 2,000 to 2,500 clones, about 80% occurring once. As concerns this clone: What it binds is unknown.

Germline CDR1 reads SEHNR; CDR2 reads FQNEAQ (reference sequence). This CDR3 is built from 14 residues. V lost 2 bases and J 2 bases, leaving 9 bases between the germline ends. Adjacent normal lung was taken at least 2 cm from tumor. V usage is TRBV7-9 and J usage is TRBJ1-1, with D possibly being TRBD1 (6 bases). The receptor was isolated from a woman aged 45-59 years with small cell lung cancer. Sequencing input: normal tissue next to the tumor. CDR3 sequence: CASSLNGGNTEAFF. Here the CDR3 DNA reads TGTGCCAGCAGCTTAAACGGGGGCAACACTGAAGCTTTCTTT.